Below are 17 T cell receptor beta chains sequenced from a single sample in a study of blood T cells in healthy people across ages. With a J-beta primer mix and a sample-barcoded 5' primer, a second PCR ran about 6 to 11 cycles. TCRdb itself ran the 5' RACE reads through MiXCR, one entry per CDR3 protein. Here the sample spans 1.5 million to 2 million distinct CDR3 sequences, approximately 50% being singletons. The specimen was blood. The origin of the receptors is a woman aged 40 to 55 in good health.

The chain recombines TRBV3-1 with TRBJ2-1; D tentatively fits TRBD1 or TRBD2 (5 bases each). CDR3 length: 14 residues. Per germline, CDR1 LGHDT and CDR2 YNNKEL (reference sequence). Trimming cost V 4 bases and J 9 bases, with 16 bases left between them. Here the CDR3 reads CASSLENGAGEQFF. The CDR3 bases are TGTGCCAGCAGCCTCGAGAATGGGGCGGGTGAGCAGTTCTTC.

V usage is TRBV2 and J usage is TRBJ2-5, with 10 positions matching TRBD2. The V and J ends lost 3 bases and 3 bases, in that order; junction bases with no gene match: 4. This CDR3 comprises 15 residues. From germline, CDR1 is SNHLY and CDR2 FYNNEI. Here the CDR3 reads CASSEASGGKETQYF. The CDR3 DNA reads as TGTGCCAGCAGTGAGGCTAGCGGGGGTAAAGAGACCCAGTACTTC.

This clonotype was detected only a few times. The CDR3 here is CSATGNNQPQHF. For the CDR3, the DNA is TGCAGTGCTACAGGGAACAATCAGCCCCAGCATTTT. This chain connects TRBV20-1 to TRBJ1-5; a possible D gene is TRBD1 (5 bases). The V gene lost 4 bases and the J gene lost 3 bases, with 7 bases spanning the gap. The CDR3 extends over 12 amino acids. In germline, CDR1 is DFQATT, CDR2 SNEGSKA (reference sequence).

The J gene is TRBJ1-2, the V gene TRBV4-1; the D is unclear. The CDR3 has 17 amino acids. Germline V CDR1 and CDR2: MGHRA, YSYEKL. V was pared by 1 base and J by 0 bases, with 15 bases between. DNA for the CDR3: TGCGCCAGCAGCCAAGTGGGATCGGGCAGCGCTAACTATGGCTACACCTTC. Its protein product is CASSQVGSGSANYGYTF.

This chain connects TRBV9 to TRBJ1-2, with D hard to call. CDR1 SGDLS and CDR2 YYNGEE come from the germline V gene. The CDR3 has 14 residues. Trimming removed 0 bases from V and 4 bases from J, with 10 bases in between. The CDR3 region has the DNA TGTGCCAGCAGCGTAGAAAGCACGGCCTATGGCTACACCTTC. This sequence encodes CASSVESTAYGYTF.

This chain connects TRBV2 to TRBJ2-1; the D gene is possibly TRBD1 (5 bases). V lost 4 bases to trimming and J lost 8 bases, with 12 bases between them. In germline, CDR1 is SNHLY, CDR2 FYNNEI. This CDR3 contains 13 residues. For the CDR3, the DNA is TGTGCCAGCAGTGGTCCCAGGGCCCATGAGCAGTTCTTC. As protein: CASSGPRAHEQFF.

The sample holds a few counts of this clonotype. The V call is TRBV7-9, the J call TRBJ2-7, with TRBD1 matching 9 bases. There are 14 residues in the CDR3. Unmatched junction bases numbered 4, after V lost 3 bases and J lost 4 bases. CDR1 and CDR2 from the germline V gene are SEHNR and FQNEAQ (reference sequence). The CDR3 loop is CASSFAGTGYEQYF. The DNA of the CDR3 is TGTGCCAGCAGCTTCGCCGGGACAGGGTACGAGCAGTACTTC. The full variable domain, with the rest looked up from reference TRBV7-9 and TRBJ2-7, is DTGVSQNPRHKITKRGQNVTFRCDPISEHNRLYWYRQTLGQGPEFLTYFQNEAQLEKSRLLSDRFSAERPKGSFSTLEIQRTEQGDSAMYLCASSFAGTGYEQYFGPGTRLTVT.

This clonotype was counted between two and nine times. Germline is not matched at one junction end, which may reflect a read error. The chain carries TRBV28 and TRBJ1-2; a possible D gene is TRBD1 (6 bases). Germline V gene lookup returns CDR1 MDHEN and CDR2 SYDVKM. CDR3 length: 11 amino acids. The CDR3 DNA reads TGTACCAGCGGGGGGCTCGATGGCTACACCTTC. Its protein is CTSGGLDGYTF.

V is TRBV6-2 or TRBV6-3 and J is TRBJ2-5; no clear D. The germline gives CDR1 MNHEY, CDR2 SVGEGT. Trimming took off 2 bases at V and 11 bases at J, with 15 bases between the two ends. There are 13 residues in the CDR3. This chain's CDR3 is CASSYIRLNEQYF. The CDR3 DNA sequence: TGTGCCAGCAGTTACATCAGGCTGAATGAGCAGTACTTC.

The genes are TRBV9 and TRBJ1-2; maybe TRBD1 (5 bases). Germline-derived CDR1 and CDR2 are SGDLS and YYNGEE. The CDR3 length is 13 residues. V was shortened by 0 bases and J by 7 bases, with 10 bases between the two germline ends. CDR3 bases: TGTGCCAGCAGCGTAGGAAGGGGCTCTGGCTACACCTTC. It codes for CASSVGRGSGYTF.

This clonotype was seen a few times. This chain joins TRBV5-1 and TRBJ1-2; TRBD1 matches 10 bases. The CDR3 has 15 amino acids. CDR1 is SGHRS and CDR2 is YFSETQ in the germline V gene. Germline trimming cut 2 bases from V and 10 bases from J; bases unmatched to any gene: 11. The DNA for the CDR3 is TGCGCCAGCAGCTTAAACTCAGGACAGGGGGTATACTACACCTTC. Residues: CASSLNSGQGVYYTF.

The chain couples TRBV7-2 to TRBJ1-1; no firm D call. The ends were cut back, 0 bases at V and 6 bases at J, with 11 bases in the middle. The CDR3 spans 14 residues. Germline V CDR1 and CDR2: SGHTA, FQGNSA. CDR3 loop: CASSLAGVGAEAFF. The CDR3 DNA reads TGTGCCAGCAGCTTAGCGGGAGTTGGGGCTGAAGCTTTCTTT.

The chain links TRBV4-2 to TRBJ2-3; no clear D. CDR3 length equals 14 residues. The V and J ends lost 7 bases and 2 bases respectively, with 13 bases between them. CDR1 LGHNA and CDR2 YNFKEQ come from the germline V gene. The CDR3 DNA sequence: TGTGCCAGCAACTCAACAGAGTTCACAGATACGCAGTATTTT. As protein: CASNSTEFTDTQYF.

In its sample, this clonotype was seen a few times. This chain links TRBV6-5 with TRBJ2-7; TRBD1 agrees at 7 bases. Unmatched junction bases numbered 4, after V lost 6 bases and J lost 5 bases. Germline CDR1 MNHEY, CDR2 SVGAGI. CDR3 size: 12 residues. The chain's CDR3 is CASRPTGDEQYF. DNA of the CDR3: TGTGCCAGCAGACCTACAGGGGACGAGCAGTACTTC.

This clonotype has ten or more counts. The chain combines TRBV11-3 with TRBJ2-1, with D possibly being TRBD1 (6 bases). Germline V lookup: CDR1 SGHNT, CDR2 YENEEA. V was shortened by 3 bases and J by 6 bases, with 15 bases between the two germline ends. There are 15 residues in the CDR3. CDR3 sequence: CASSLVSGVSNEQFF. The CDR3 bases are TGTGCCAGCAGCTTGGTTTCAGGGGTAAGCAATGAGCAGTTCTTC.

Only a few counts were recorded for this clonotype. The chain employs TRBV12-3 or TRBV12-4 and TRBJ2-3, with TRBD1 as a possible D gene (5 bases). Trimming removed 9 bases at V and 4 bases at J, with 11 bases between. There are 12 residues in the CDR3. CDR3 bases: TGTGCCAGTAACAGGTTCCCAGATACGCAGTATTTT. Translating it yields CASNRFPDTQYF.

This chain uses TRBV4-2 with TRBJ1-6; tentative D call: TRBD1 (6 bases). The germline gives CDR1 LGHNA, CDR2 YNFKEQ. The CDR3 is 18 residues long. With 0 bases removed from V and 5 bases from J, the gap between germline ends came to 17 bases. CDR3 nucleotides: TGTGCCAGCAGCCAAGATCAGGCAGGGGTATCCAATAATTCACCCCTCCACTTT. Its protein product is CASSQDQAGVSNNSPLHF.